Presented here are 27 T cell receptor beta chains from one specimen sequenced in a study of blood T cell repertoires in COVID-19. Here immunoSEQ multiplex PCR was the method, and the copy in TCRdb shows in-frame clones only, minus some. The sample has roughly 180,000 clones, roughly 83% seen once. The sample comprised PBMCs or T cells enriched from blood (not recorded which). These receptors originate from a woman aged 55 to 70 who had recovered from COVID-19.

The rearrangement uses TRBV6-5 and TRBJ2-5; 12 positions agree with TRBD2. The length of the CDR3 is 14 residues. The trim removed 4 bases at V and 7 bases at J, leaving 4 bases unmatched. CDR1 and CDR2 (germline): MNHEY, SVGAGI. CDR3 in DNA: TGTGCCAGCAGTTGGCTAGCGGGAGGGGGGACCCAGTACTTC. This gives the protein CASSWLAGGGTQYF.

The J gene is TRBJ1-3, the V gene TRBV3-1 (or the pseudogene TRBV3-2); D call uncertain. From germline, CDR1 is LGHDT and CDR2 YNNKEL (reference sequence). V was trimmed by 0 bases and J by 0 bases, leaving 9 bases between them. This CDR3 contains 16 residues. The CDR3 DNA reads TGTGCCAGCAGCCAAGAAATACCCAGCTCTGGAAACACCATATATTTT. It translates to CASSQEIPSSGNTIYF.

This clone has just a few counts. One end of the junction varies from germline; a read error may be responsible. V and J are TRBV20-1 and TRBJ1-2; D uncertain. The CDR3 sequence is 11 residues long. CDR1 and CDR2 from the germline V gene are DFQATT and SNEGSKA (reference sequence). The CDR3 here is CSARRIPVSRW. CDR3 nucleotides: TGCAGTGCTAGGAGGATACCGGTTTCTAGGTGG.

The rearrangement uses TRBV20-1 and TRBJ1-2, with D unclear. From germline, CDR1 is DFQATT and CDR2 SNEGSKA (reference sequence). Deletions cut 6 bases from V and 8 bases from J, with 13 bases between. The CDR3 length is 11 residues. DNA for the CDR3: TGCAGTGCCAAATCGGTGTTGGGCTACACCTTC. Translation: CSAKSVLGYTF.

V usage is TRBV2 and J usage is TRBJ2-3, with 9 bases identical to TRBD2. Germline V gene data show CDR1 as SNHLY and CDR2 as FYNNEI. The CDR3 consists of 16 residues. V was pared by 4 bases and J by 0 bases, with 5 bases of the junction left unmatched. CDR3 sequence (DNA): TGTGCCAGCAGTGGGCTAGCGGGATTGAGCACAGATACGCAGTATTTT. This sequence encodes CASSGLAGLSTDTQYF. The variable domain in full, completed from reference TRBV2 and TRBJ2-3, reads EPEVTQTPSHQVTQMGQEVILRCVPISNHLYFYWYRQILGQKVEFLVSFYNNEISEKSEIFDDQFSVERPDGSNFTLKIRSTKLEDSAMYFCASSGLAGLSTDTQYFGPGTRLTVL.

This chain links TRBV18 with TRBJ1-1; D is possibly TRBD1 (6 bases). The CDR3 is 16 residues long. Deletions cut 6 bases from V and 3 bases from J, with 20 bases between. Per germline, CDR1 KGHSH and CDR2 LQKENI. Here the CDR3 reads CASSSIHRGADTEAFF. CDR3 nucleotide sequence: TGTGCCAGCTCGTCAATTCATCGGGGGGCGGACACTGAAGCTTTCTTT.

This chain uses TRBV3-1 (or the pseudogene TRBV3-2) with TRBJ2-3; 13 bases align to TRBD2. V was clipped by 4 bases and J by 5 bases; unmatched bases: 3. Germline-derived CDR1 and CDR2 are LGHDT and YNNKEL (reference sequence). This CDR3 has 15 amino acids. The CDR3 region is CASSPGLAGVDTQYF. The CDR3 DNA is TGTGCCAGCAGCCCCGGACTAGCGGGGGTAGATACGCAGTATTTT.

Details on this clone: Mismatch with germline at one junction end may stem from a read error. The CDR3 spells CASSISWRGGNPEAFF. CDR3 coding DNA: TGTGCCAGTAGTATATCGTGGAGGGGGGGGAACCCTGAAGCTTTCTTT. The chain recombines TRBV19 with TRBJ1-1, with D perhaps TRBD1 (6 bases). There are 16 residues in the CDR3. Germline V lookup: CDR1 LNHDA, CDR2 SQIVND (reference sequence). Together with reference TRBV19 and TRBJ1-1, the CDR3 gives the full variable domain: DGGITQSPKYLFRKEGQNVTLSCEQNLNHDAMYWYRQDPGQGLRLIYYSQIVNDFQKGDIAEGYSVSREKKESFPLTVTSAQKNPTAFYLCASSISWRGGNPEAFFGQGTRLTVV.

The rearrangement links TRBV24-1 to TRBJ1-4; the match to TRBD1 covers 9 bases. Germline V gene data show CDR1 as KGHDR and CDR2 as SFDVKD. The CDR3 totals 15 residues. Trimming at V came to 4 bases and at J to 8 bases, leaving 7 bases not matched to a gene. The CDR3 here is CATSELTGGEEKLFF. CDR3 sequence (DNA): TGTGCCACCAGTGAGTTGACAGGGGGTGAGGAAAAACTGTTTTTT.

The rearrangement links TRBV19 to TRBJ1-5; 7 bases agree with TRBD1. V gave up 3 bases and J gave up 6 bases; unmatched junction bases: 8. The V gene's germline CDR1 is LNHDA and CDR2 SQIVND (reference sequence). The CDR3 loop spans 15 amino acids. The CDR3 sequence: CASSIGNRGTQPQHF. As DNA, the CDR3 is TGTGCCAGTAGTATTGGGAACAGGGGAACTCAGCCCCAGCATTTT.

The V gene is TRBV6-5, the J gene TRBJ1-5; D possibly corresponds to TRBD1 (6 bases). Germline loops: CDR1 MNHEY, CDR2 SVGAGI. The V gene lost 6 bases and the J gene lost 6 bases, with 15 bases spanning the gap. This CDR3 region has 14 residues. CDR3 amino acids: CASSRTVLGQPQHF. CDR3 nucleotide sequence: TGTGCCAGCAGCAGGACAGTTCTAGGTCAGCCCCAGCATTTT.

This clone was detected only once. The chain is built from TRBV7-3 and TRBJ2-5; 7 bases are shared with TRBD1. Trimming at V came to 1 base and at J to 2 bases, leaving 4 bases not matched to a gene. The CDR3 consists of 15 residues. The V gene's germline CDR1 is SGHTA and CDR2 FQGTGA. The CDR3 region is CASSLMGTAQETQYF. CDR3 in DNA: TGTGCCAGCAGCTTAATGGGGACAGCACAAGAGACCCAGTACTTC.

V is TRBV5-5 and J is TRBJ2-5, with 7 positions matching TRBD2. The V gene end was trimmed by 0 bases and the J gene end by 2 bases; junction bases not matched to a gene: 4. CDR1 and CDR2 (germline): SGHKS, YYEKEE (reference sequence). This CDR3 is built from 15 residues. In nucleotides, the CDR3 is TGTGCCAGCAGCTTGGCCGCTAGCGGACAAGAGACCCAGTACTTC. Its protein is CASSLAASGQETQYF.

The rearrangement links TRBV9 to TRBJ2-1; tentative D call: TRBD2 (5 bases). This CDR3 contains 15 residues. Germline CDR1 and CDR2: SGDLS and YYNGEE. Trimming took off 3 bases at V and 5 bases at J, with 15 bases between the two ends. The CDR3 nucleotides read TGTGCCAGCAGCGCCCCCGGGAACGGGGACAATGAGCAGTTCTTC. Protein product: CASSAPGNGDNEQFF.

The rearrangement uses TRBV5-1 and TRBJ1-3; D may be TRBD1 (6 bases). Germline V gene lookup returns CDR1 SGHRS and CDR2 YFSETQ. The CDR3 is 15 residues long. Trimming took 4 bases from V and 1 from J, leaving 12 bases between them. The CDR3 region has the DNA TGCGCCAGCAGCGCGCAACAGGGATCTGGAAACACCATATATTTT. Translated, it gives CASSAQQGSGNTIYF.

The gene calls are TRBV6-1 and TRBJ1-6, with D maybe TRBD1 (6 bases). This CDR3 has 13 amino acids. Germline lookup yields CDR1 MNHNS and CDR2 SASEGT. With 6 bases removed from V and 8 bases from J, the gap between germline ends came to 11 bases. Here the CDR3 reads CASSSRGDSPLHF. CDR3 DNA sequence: TGTGCCAGCAGCAGCAGGGGCGATTCACCCCTCCACTTT.

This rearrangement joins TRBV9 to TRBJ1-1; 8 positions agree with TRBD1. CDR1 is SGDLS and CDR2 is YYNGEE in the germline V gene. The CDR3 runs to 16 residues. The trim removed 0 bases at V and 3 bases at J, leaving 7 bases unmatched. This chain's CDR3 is CASSVGPTGGDTEAFF. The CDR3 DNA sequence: TGTGCCAGCAGCGTAGGGCCAACAGGGGGGGACACTGAAGCTTTCTTT. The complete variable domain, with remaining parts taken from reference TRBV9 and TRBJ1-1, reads DSGVTQTPKHLITATGQRVTLRCSPRSGDLSVYWYQQSLDQGLQFLIQYYNGEERAKGNILERFSAQQFPDLHSELNLSSLELGDSALYFCASSVGPTGGDTEAFFGQGTRLTVV.

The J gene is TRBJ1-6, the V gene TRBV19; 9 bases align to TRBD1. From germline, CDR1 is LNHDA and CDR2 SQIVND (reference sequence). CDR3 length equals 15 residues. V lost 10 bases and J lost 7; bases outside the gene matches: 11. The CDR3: CATQTGTGTNSPLHF. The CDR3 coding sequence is TGTGCCACCCAGACCGGGACAGGGACGAATTCACCCCTCCACTTT.

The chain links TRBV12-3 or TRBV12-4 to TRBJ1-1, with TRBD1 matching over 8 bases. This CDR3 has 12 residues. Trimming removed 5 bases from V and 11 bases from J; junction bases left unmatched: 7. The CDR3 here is CASSRDRQVAFF. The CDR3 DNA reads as TGTGCCAGCAGTCGGGACAGGCAGGTGGCTTTCTTT.

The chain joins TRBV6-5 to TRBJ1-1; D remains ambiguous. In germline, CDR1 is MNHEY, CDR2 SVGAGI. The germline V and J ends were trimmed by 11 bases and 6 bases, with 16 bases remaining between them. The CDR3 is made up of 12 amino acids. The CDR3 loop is CASRRELSEAFF. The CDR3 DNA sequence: TGTGCCTCACGGCGGGAGCTGTCTGAAGCTTTCTTT.

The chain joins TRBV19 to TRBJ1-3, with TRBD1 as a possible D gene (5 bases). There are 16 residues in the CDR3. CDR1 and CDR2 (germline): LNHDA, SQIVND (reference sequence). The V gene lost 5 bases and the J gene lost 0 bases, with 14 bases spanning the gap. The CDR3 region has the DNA TGTGCCAGTAGTGCCCGGGGACTCCGCTCTGGAAACACCATATATTTT. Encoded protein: CASSARGLRSGNTIYF. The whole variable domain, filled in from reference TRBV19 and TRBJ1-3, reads DGGITQSPKYLFRKEGQNVTLSCEQNLNHDAMYWYRQDPGQGLRLIYYSQIVNDFQKGDIAEGYSVSREKKESFPLTVTSAQKNPTAFYLCASSARGLRSGNTIYFGEGSWLTVV.

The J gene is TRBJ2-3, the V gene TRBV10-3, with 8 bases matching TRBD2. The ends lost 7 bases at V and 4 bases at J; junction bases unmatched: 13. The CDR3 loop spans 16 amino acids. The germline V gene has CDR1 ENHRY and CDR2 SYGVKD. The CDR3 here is CAITQVGAGGSDTQYF. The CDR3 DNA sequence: TGTGCCATCACCCAGGTCGGGGCGGGGGGATCAGATACGCAGTATTTT.

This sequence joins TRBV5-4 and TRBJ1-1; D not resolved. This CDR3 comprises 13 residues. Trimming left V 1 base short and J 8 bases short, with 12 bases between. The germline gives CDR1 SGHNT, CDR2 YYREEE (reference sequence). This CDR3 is CASSLWAVEEAFF. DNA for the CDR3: TGTGCCAGCAGCTTGTGGGCCGTAGAGGAAGCTTTCTTT.

This CDR3 is CASSLEGGEQYF. The CDR3 coding sequence is TGCGCCAGCAGCTTGGAAGGGGGAGAGCAGTACTTC. This sequence joins TRBV5-1 and TRBJ2-7; weak D call: TRBD1 (6 bases). The CDR3 loop spans 12 amino acids. Germline-derived CDR1 and CDR2 are SGHRS and YFSETQ. V lost 0 bases to trimming and J lost 7 bases, with 8 bases between them. The full variable domain, completed using reference TRBV5-1 and TRBJ2-7, is KAGVTQTPRYLIKTRGQQVTLSCSPISGHRSVSWYQQTPGQGLQFLFEYFSETQRNKGNFPGRFSGRQFSNSRSEMNVSTLELGDSALYLCASSLEGGEQYFGPGTRLTVT.

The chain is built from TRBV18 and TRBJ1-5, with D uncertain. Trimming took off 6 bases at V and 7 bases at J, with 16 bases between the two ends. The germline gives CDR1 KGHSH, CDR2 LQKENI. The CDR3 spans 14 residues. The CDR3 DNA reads TGTGCCAGCTCCCCTACAAGCGACGAACAGCCCCAGCATTTT. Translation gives CASSPTSDEQPQHF.

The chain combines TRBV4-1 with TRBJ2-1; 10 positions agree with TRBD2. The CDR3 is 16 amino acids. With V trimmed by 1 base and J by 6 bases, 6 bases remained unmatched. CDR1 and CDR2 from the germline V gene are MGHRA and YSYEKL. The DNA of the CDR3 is TGCGCCAGCAGCCAAGTAAGCGGGAGGGCCCTCAATGAGCAGTTCTTC. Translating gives CASSQVSGRALNEQFF.

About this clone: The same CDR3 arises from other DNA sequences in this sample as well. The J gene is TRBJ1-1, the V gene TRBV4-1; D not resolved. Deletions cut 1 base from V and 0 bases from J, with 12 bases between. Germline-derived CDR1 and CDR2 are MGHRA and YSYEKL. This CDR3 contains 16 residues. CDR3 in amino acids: CASSQGRLGVNTEAFF. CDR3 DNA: TGCGCCAGCAGCCAAGGCCGCCTGGGAGTGAACACTGAAGCTTTCTTT.